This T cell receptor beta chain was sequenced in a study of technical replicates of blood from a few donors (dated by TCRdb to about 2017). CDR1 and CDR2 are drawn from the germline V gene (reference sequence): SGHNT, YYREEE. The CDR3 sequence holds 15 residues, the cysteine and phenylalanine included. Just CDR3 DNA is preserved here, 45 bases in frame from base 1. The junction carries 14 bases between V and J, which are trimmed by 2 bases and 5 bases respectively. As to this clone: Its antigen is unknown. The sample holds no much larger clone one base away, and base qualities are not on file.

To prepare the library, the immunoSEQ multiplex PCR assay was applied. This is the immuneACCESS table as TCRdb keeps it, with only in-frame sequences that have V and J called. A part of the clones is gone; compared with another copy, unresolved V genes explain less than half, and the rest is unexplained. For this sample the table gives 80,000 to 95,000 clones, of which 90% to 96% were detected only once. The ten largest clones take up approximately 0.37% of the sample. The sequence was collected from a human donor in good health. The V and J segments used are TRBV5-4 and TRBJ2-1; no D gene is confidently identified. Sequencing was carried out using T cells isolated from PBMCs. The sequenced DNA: TGTGCCAGCAGCTTTCCTAGATTTCGCCACAATGAGCAGTTCTTC. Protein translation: CASSFPRFRHNEQFF.